This T cell receptor (beta chain) was documented in a study of response to subunit inactivated influenza vaccine. The study, taken as a whole, reports: Every seasonal influenza vaccination brings in few new T cells, the authors suggested.

TCRdb redid the calling of the RT-PCR reads with MiXCR, one entry per CDR3 protein. The data contain more than 400,000 distinct CDR3 sequences, about 10% of them seen just once; the ten biggest clones take up more than 10%. Between the trimmed V and J ends, which lost 0 bases and 6 bases, there was a span of 8 bases. The CDR3 has 13 residues. Germline V lookup: CDR1 ENHRY, CDR2 SYGVKD. This clonotype was counted at least ten times. The antigen remains undetermined. The rearrangement joins TRBV10-3 to TRBJ1-1; D is perhaps TRBD1 (5 bases). The starting material was PBMCs from blood, obtained roughly 48 days after vaccination. The sequence was obtained from a man aged 45-60 years who received an inactivated influenza vaccine. Here the CDR3 reads CAISESRGSEAFF. The CDR3 region has the DNA TGTGCCATCAGTGAGTCAAGGGGATCTGAAGCTTTCTTT.